This T cell receptor beta chain was obtained from a study of blood T cells in healthy people across ages. Whole-study results and caveats: The fall in TCR beta diversity per million T cells was roughly linear with age. A strong correlation was seen between TCR beta diversity and naive T cell percentage.

Primers used in a second PCR of about 7 to 12 cycles were a sample-barcoded 5' primer and a J-beta primer mix. MiXCR, applied by TCRdb to the 5' RACE reads, yields one record per CDR3 protein. The repertoire holds 700,000 or so distinct CDR3 sequences, around 38% seen once, with about 32% in the top ten. Per sample, at least 6 micrograms of total RNA were extracted. For this clonotype: The antigen is undetermined.

Specimen: blood. The clonotype originates from a man aged 80 or over in good health.

In DNA form, the CDR3 reads TGTGCCAGCAGTCAAGGACTAGCGGGTCGGTCCACCTACAATGAGCAGTTCTTC. Amino acid sequence: CASSQGLAGRSTYNEQFF. The chain combines TRBV28 with TRBJ2-1, with 11 bases identical to TRBD2. CDR3 size: 18 residues. The trim removed 5 bases at V and 2 bases at J, leaving 11 bases unmatched. The V gene's germline CDR1 is MDHEN and CDR2 SYDVKM.